The present entry profiles one T cell receptor (beta chain) with its context. Its antigen remains unknown. These data originate in a study of shared clonotypes between healthy human individuals. Findings and limits, study-wide: In contrast to clonotypes shared by all four donors, non-shared clonotypes had lower generation probabilities.

CDR1 and CDR2 (germline): LGHNT, FRNRAP. This CDR3 comprises 13 residues. Trimming shortened V by 5 bases and J by 6 bases, and 13 bases separated the two germline ends. Researchers ran the assay at a deep level. As originally analysed: As immunoSEQ supplied junction-only sequences (without quality scores), filtering differed. Sequenced by immunoSEQ multiplex PCR; TCRdb stores in-frame clones only, minus some. That table furnishes V, J and clone size, whereas the DNA furnished D and trimming. Found here are around 980,000 clones, around 78% of them singletons; the top ten hold around 0.61%. Splitting the CD4+ cells yielded a CD45RA+ naive subset and a CD45RA-negative memory subset.

This sequence was found in a man aged 18 to 30 in good health. Some clones in this sample may be carry-over from other donors' samples. Sequenced: memory CD4+ T cells from PBMCs. Subset indicated: CD45RA-negative fraction. The chain is built from TRBV12-5 and TRBJ1-2, with D maybe TRBD1 (6 bases). The chain's CDR3 is CASGILHRDGYTF. In nucleotides, the CDR3 is TGTGCTAGTGGTATCCTCCACAGGGATGGCTACACCTTC.